This TCR beta chain was sequenced during a study of shared clonotypes between healthy human individuals. Clones were sequenced by immunoSEQ multiplex PCR, and TCRdb holds only the in-frame ones, with some missing. The sample contains 97,000 or so clones, less than 60% of which appear only once. This clone showed up just once. It may be a read error: a sequence one base away is much more abundant. This likely comes from a read error, as the CDR3 has no conserved phenylalanine or tryptophan at its end. It is unclear where the CDR3 begins or ends on the DNA, so no DNA is shown, and the CDR3 is as TCRdb lists it. The sample was PBMCs. This TCR derives from a woman between 40 and 50 years old in good health. Some clones in this sample may be carry-over from other donors' samples.

CDR3 protein: CASSYQSGWYL. This chain joins TRBV28 and TRBJ2-4; the table's TRBD2 call for D was not verified on the DNA. CDR1 is MDHEN, CDR2 SYDVKM, per germline. The CDR3 comprises 11 residues, both ends counted.